This record looks at one T cell receptor beta chain sequence and its context. The sample belongs to a study of T cell changes during pregnancy in multiple sclerosis. Only in-frame clones appear in the TCRdb table, and some are missing; sequencing was by immunoSEQ multiplex PCR. The data contain 75,000 to 100,000 clones, about nine tenths of them singletons. CDR3 size: 14 residues. Unmatched junction bases numbered 3, after V lost 2 bases and J lost 7 bases. Looked up from germline, CDR1 is MNHEY and CDR2 is SVGAGI. This specimen was peripheral blood, taken in the second trimester of pregnancy. V gene TRBV6-5 combines with J gene TRBJ1-4; 8 bases align to TRBD1. This receptor was identified in a female donor in good health, enrolled as a control in a pregnancy study. The CDR3 DNA follows: TGTGCCAGCAGTTACCGGGGACAGGTTGAAAAACTGTTTTTT. It is translated as CASSYRGQVEKLFF.